The entry below gives a single T cell receptor (beta chain) sequence along with its context. Here immunoSEQ multiplex PCR was the method, and the copy in TCRdb shows in-frame clones only, minus some. This table has some 240,000 clones, more than 70% appearing once. This sample is part of a study of blood T cell repertoires in COVID-19. Germline V gene lookup returns CDR1 MRHNA and CDR2 SNTAGT. Trimming left V 0 bases short and J 5 bases short, with 6 bases between. The CDR3 extends over 13 amino acids. The receptor's source is a human donor in a cohort sampled during active COVID-19. J is TRBJ2-3 and V is TRBV6-4; D is perhaps TRBD2 (6 bases). Sequencing used peripheral blood. CDR3 loop: CASSDSGGDTQYF. DNA of the CDR3: TGTGCCAGCAGTGACTCGGGGGGAGATACGCAGTATTTT.